This TCR beta chain emerged from a study of response to subunit inactivated influenza vaccine. Findings and caveats of the study: The authors proposed limited new T cell recruitment per seasonal influenza vaccination.

In germline, CDR1 is SQVTM, CDR2 ANQGSEA. CDR3 length: 14 amino acids. The V and J ends lost 4 bases and 6 bases respectively, with 19 bases between them. TCRdb itself ran the RT-PCR reads through MiXCR, one entry per CDR3 protein. The repertoire holds fewer than 400,000 distinct CDR3 sequences, with about a fifth as singletons. Comments on this clonotype: Its antigen is not identified.

The chain recombines TRBV29-1 with TRBJ2-7; TRBD2 might be the D (6 bases). The sample here was PBMCs from blood, taken about 20 months after vaccination. This sequence originates from a man aged 50 to 69 who received an inactivated influenza vaccine. The CDR3: CSVARGSGESEQYF. The CDR3 nucleotides read TGCAGCGTTGCTCGTGGGTCGGGAGAGAGCGAGCAGTACTTC.